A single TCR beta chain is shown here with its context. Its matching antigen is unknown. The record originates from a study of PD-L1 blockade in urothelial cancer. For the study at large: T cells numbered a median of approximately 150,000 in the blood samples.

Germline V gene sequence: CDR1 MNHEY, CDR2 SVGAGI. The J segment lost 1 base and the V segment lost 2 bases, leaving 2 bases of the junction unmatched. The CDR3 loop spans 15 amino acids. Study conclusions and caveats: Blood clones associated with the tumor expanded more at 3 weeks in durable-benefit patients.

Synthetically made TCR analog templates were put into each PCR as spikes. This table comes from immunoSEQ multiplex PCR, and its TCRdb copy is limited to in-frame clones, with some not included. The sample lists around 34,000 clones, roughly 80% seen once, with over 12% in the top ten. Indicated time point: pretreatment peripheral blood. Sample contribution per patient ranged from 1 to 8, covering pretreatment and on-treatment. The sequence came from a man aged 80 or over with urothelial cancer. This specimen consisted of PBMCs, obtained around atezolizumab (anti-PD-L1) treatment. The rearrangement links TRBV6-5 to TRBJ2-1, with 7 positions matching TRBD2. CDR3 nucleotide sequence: TGTGCCAGCAGTTACGGGGAGGGATCCTACAATGAGCAGTTCTTC. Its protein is CASSYGEGSYNEQFF.